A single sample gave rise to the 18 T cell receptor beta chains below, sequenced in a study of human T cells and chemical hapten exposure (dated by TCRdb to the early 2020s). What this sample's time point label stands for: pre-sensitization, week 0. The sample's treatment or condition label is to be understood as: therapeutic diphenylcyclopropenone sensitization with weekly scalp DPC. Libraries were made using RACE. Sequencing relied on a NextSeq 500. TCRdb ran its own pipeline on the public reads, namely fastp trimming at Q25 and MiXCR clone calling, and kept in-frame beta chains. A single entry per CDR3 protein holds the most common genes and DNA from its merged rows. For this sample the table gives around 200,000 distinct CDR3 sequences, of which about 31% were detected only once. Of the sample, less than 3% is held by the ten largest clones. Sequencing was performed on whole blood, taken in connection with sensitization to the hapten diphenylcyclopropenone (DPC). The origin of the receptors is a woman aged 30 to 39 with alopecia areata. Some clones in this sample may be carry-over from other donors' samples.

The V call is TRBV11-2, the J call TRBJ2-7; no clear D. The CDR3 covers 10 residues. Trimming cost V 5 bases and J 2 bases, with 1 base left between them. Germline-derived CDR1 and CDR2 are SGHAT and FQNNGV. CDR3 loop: CASSAYEQYF. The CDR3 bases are TGTGCCAGCAGCGCCTACGAGCAGTACTTC.

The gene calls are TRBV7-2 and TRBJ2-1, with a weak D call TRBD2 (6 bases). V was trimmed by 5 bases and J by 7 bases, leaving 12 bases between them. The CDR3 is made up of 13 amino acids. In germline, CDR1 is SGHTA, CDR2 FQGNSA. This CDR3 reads CASSPQRVNEQFF. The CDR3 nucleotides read TGTGCCAGCAGCCCTCAGCGGGTTAATGAGCAGTTCTTC.

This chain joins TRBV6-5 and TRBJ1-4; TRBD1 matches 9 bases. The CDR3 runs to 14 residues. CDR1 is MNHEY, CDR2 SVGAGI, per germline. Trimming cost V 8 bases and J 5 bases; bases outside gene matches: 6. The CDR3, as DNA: TGTGCCAGCGGAAACAGGGGGCCCAATGAAAAACTGTTTTTT. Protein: CASGNRGPNEKLFF.

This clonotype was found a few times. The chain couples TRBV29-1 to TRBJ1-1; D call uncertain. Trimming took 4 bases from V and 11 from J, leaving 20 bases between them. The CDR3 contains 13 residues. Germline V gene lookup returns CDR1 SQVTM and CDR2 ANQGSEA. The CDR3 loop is CSVVVREGLAAFF. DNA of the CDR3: TGCAGCGTTGTTGTTCGAGAAGGCCTTGCGGCTTTCTTT.

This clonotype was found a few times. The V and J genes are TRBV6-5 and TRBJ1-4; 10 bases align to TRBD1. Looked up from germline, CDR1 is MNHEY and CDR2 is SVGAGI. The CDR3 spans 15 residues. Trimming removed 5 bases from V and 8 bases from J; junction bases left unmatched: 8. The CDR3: CASSDRQGAGEKLFF. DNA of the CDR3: TGTGCCAGCAGTGACCGACAGGGGGCAGGGGAAAAACTGTTTTTT.

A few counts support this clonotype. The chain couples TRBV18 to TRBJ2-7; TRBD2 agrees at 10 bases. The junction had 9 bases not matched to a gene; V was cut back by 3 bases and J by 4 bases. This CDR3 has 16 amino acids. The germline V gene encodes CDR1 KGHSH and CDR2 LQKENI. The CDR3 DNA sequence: TGTGCCAGCTCACCTGCCGCAGCGGGGGGGGGATACGAGCAGTACTTC. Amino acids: CASSPAAAGGGYEQYF.

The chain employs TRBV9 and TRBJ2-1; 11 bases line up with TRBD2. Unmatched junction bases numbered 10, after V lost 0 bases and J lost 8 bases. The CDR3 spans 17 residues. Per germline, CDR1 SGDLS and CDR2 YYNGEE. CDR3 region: CASSVAPLAGGRHEQFF. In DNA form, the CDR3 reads TGTGCCAGCAGCGTAGCCCCCCTAGCGGGAGGAAGGCATGAGCAGTTCTTC.

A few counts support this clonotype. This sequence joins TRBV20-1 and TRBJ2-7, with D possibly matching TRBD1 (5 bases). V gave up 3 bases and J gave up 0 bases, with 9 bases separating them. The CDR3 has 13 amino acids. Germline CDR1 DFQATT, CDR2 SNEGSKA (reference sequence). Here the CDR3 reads CSARQGHSYEQYF. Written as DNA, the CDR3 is TGCAGTGCTAGGCAGGGTCACTCCTACGAGCAGTACTTC.

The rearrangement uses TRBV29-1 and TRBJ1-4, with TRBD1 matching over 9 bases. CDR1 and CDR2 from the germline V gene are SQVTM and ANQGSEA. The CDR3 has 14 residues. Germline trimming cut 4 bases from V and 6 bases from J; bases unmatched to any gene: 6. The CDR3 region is CSVVSGQGDEKLFF. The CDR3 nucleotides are TGCAGCGTTGTATCGGGACAGGGTGATGAAAAACTGTTTTTT. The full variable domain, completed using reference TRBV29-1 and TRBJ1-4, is SAVISQKPSRDICQRGTSLTIQCQVDSQVTMMFWYRQQPGQSLTLIATANQGSEATYESGFVIDKFPISRPNLTFSTLTVSNMSPEDSSIYLCSVVSGQGDEKLFFGSGTQLSVL.

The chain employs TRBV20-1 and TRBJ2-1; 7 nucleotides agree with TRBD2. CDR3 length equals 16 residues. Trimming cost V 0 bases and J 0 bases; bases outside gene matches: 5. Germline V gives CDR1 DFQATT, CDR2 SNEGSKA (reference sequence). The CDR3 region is CSARETSPSSYNEQFF. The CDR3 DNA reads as TGCAGTGCTAGAGAGACTAGCCCGAGCTCCTACAATGAGCAGTTCTTC.

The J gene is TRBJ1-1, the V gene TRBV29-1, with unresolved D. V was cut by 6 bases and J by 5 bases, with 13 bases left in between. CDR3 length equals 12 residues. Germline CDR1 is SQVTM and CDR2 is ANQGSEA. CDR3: CSVYYVRTEAFF. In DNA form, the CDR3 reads TGCAGCGTATACTACGTGAGGACTGAAGCTTTCTTT.

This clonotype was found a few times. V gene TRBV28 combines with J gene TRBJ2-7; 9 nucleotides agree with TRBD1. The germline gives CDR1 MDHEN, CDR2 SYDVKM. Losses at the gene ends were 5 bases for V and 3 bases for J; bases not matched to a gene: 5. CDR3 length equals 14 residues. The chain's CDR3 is CASSPRGQGYEQYF. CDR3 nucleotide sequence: TGTGCCAGCAGTCCCCGGGGACAGGGCTACGAGCAGTACTTC.

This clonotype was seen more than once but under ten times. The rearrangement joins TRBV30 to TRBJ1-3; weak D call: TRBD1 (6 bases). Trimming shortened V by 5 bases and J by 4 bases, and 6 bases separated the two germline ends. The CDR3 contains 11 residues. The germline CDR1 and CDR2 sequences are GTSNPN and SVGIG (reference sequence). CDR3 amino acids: CAWGTGNTIYF. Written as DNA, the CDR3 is TGTGCCTGGGGGACAGGAAACACCATATATTTT.

Here the CDR3 DNA reads TGTGCCAGCAGTGGGACAGGGGCCGGGGAGCTGTTTTTT. This gives the protein CASSGTGAGELFF. The genes are TRBV6-5 and TRBJ2-2, with TRBD1 identical over 10 bases. CDR1 is MNHEY and CDR2 is SVGAGI in the germline V gene. This CDR3 has 13 residues. With V trimmed by 5 bases and J by 6 bases, 0 bases remained unmatched.

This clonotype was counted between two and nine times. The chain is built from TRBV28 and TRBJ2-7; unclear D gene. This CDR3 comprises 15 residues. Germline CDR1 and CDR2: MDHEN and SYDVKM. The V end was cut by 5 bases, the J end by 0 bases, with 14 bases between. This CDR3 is CASSSRAAPSYEQYF. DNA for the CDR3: TGTGCCAGCAGTAGTCGGGCCGCCCCCTCCTACGAGCAGTACTTC.

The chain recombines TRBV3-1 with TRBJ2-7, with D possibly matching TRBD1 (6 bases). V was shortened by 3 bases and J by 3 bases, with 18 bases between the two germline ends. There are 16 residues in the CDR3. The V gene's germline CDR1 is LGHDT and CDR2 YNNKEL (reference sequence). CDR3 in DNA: TGTGCCAGCAGCCAGTCATTGAAACGGACAGACTACGAGCAGTACTTC. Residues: CASSQSLKRTDYEQYF.

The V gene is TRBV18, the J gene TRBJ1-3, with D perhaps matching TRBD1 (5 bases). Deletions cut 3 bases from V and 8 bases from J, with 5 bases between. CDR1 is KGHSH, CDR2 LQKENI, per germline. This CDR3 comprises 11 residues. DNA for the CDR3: TGTGCCAGCTCACCGGGGGACACCATATATTTT. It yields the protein CASSPGDTIYF.

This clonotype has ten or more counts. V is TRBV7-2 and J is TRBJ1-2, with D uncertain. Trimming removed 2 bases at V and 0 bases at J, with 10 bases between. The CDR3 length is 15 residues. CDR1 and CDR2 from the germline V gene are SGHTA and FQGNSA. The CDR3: CASSLSGTSNYGYTF. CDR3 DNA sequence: TGTGCCAGCAGCTTAAGTGGAACTTCTAACTATGGCTACACCTTC. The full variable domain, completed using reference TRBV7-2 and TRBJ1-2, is GAGVSQSPSNKVTEKGKDVELRCDPISGHTALYWYRQSLGQGLEFLIYFQGNSAPDKSGLPSDRFSAERTGGSVSTLTIQRTQQEDSAVYLCASSLSGTSNYGYTFGSGTRLTVV.